Below are 16 T cell receptor beta chains sequenced from a single sample in a study of T cell responses to AZD1222 COVID-19 vaccine. Generated by immunoSEQ multiplex PCR, the TCRdb table keeps only in-frame clones and is missing some. The table shows 29,000 or so clones, with more than 85% occurring only once. The source material was peripheral blood, sampled on day 0 of AZD1222 vaccination. The receptors come from an adult in good health.

This chain uses TRBV5-1 with TRBJ1-2; 10 bases agree with TRBD1. After removal of 0 bases from V and 7 bases from J, the junction contained 3 bases not matched to a gene. The CDR3 has 14 residues. Germline V gene data show CDR1 as SGHRS and CDR2 as YFSETQ. CDR3 region: CASSLVGQGSGYTF. The CDR3 DNA sequence: TGCGCCAGCAGCTTGGTGGGACAGGGGTCTGGCTACACCTTC.

V usage is TRBV9 and J usage is TRBJ1-1, with TRBD1 identical over 9 bases. This CDR3 contains 15 residues. The germline V gene has CDR1 SGDLS and CDR2 YYNGEE. After removal of 4 bases from V and 4 bases from J, the junction contained 8 bases not matched to a gene. CDR3 sequence: CASSFQQGAGTEAFF. The CDR3 region has the DNA TGTGCCAGCAGCTTCCAACAGGGGGCTGGCACTGAAGCTTTCTTT.

V usage is TRBV4-1 and J usage is TRBJ1-1; TRBD1 matches at 7 bases. CDR3 length: 16 amino acids. The germline CDR1 and CDR2 sequences are MGHRA and YSYEKL. V lost 0 bases, J lost 5 bases, and 9 bases stayed unmatched. The CDR3 is CASSQDPFSRGTEAFF. CDR3 bases: TGCGCCAGCAGCCAAGATCCCTTTAGCAGGGGGACTGAAGCTTTCTTT.

The rearrangement joins TRBV5-1 to TRBJ1-2; tentatively, D is TRBD1 (5 bases). Trimming removed 0 bases at V and 6 bases at J, with 6 bases between. Germline loops: CDR1 SGHRS, CDR2 YFSETQ. This CDR3 is built from 12 residues. The CDR3 loop is CASSLVGDGYTF. CDR3 in DNA: TGCGCCAGCAGCTTGGTAGGGGATGGCTACACCTTC.

The chain has TRBV6-1 and TRBJ2-6; D unresolved. Germline CDR1 reads MNHNS; CDR2 reads SASEGT. Trimming left V 1 base short and J 3 bases short, with 7 bases between. The CDR3 has 15 residues. The CDR3 sequence: CASSEERVGANVLTF. The CDR3 DNA reads as TGTGCCAGCAGTGAAGAAAGGGTTGGGGCCAACGTCCTGACTTTC.

The chain couples TRBV6-2 or TRBV6-3 to TRBJ1-4; tentative D call: TRBD1 (5 bases). V lost 0 bases and J lost 7, with 9 bases in between. The CDR3 runs to 14 residues. Looked up from germline, CDR1 is MNHEY and CDR2 is SVGEGT. The CDR3 sequence is CASSYSGVPEKLFF. In DNA form, the CDR3 reads TGTGCCAGCAGTTACTCGGGGGTGCCTGAAAAACTGTTTTTT.

The chain links TRBV7-2 to TRBJ1-2; tentative D call: TRBD1 (6 bases). CDR1 and CDR2 from the germline V gene are SGHTA and FQGNSA. CDR3 length equals 13 residues. Trimming took off 5 bases at V and 4 bases at J, with 11 bases between the two ends. The CDR3 loop reads CASSLQGVYGYTF. Written as DNA, the CDR3 is TGTGCCAGCAGCCTACAGGGAGTCTATGGCTACACCTTC.

The chain recombines TRBV7-2 with TRBJ1-3; D uncertain. Germline-derived CDR1 and CDR2 are SGHTA and FQGNSA. The V end lost 2 bases, the J end lost 3 bases, and 5 bases lay between the germline ends. The CDR3 runs to 13 residues. This chain's CDR3 is CASSLMGGNTIYF. The CDR3 DNA sequence: TGTGCCAGCAGCTTAATGGGTGGAAACACCATATATTTT.

A single count supports this clone. The rearrangement joins TRBV28 to TRBJ2-4, with TRBD2 matching over 14 bases. V was clipped by 4 bases and J by 1 base; unmatched bases: 6. The CDR3 has 18 amino acids. Germline V gene data show CDR1 as MDHEN and CDR2 as SYDVKM. CDR3 coding DNA: TGTGCCAGCAGTTCCGGGACTAGCGGGGGATTCGCCAAAAACATTCAGTACTTC. Amino acids: CASSSGTSGGFAKNIQYF. Full variable domain (outside the CDR3, taken from reference TRBV28 and TRBJ2-4): DVKVTQSSRYLVKRTGEKVFLECVQDMDHENMFWYRQDPGLGLRLIYFSYDVKMKEKGDIPEGYSVSREKKERFSLILESASTNQTSMYLCASSSGTSGGFAKNIQYFGAGTRLSVL.

The chain couples TRBV5-1 to TRBJ2-2, with 7 bases matching TRBD1. CDR1 is SGHRS, CDR2 YFSETQ, per germline. CDR3 length: 14 amino acids. V dropped 4 bases and J dropped 6; count of bases not matched to a gene: 6. In DNA, the CDR3 is TGCGCCAGCAGCCTAAGACAGGGTCCCGGGGAGCTGTTTTTT. Residues: CASSLRQGPGELFF.

The chain recombines TRBV2 with TRBJ1-5, with a possible D match to TRBD1 (5 bases). Per germline, CDR1 SNHLY and CDR2 FYNNEI. The CDR3 has 14 amino acids. Deletions cut 2 bases from V and 3 bases from J, with 8 bases between. CDR3 sequence (DNA): TGTGCCAGCAGTGAACGACAGAACAATCAGCCCCAGCATTTT. This translates into CASSERQNNQPQHF.

The chain is built from TRBV6-5 and TRBJ2-5, with 10 bases aligning to TRBD1. Looked up from germline, CDR1 is MNHEY and CDR2 is SVGAGI. V lost 4 bases and J lost 7; bases outside the gene matches: 12. There are 16 residues in the CDR3. The CDR3 here is CASSSTGTGVSGTQYF. DNA for the CDR3: TGTGCCAGCAGTTCAACCGGGACAGGGGTGTCCGGGACCCAGTACTTC.

The CDR3 is CASSESIGDFNSPLHF. The CDR3 nucleotides are TGTGCCAGCAGTGAAAGTATAGGGGACTTCAATTCACCCCTCCACTTT. This chain uses TRBV6-1 with TRBJ1-6; a possible D gene is TRBD1 (5 bases). The CDR3 sequence is 16 residues long. V was cut by 2 bases and J by 7 bases, with 15 bases left in between. CDR1 is MNHNS and CDR2 is SASEGT in the germline V gene.

V is TRBV5-1 and J is TRBJ2-7; D might be TRBD2 (6 bases). The CDR3 contains 17 residues. V was cut by 0 bases and J by 0 bases, with 16 bases left in between. Per germline, CDR1 SGHRS and CDR2 YFSETQ. CDR3 DNA: TGCGCCAGCAGCTTGGTGATACGTCTAGCGTCCTCCTACGAGCAGTACTTC. It encodes CASSLVIRLASSYEQYF.

The genes are TRBV19 and TRBJ1-6; 10 nucleotides agree with TRBD1. Trimming at V came to 4 bases and at J to 8 bases, leaving 2 bases not matched to a gene. CDR3 size: 14 residues. Germline V gene sequence: CDR1 LNHDA, CDR2 SQIVND (reference sequence). This CDR3 is CASSSGTGDSPLHF. Here the CDR3 DNA reads TGTGCCAGTAGTAGTGGGACAGGGGATTCACCCCTCCACTTT.

V is TRBV6-5 and J is TRBJ2-7; 9 bases map to TRBD1. The germline V gene encodes CDR1 MNHEY and CDR2 SVGAGI. There are 14 residues in the CDR3. The V and J ends lost 7 bases and 0 bases, in that order; junction bases with no gene match: 4. CDR3 DNA sequence: TGTGCCAGCACCCTGACAGGGGGCTCCTACGAGCAGTACTTC. Amino acid sequence: CASTLTGGSYEQYF.